The T cell receptor beta chain described here comes from a study of cytomegalovirus exposure and HLA in healthy donors. CDR3 length: 15 residues. Trimming at V came to 4 bases and at J to 2 bases, leaving 9 bases not matched to a gene. CDR1 is SQVTM, CDR2 ANQGSEA, per germline. In the PCR, 60 Vbeta and 13 Jbeta primers were used. Produced via immunoSEQ multiplex PCR; TCRdb's table is partial and in-frame only. This repertoire includes approximately 30,000 clones. The V gene is TRBV29-1, the J gene TRBJ2-3; 7 bases line up with TRBD1. The clonotype comes from a woman in her thirties or forties in good health and CMV-seropositive. Input material: PBMCs. Here the CDR3 reads CSVVWGTAYTDTQYF. Written as DNA, the CDR3 is TGCAGCGTTGTATGGGGGACAGCCTACACAGATACGCAGTATTTT.